These 13 T cell receptor beta chains share one sample of origin, sequenced in a study of T cell responses to AZD1222 COVID-19 vaccine. Using immunoSEQ multiplex PCR, the repertoire was profiled, and TCRdb retains in-frame clones only, with some absent. This table holds about 150,000 clones, approximately 92% found once. Sequenced material: peripheral blood, taken 28 days after the second AZD1222 dose. The receptors stem from an adult who received the AZD1222 COVID-19 vaccine.

The J gene is TRBJ2-5, the V gene TRBV12-3 or TRBV12-4; TRBD1 agrees at 8 bases. CDR3 size: 12 residues. J was trimmed by 13 bases and V by 2 bases; bases with no gene match: 6. This chain's CDR3 is CASSLLAGGRYF. CDR3 bases: TGTGCCAGCAGTTTATTGGCAGGGGGCCGGTACTTC.

This chain joins TRBV19 and TRBJ1-2; no firm D call. From germline, CDR1 is LNHDA and CDR2 SQIVND (reference sequence). CDR3 size: 12 residues. Trimming shortened V by 9 bases and J by 4 bases, and 12 bases separated the two germline ends. CDR3 region: CASREKAYGYTF. CDR3 coding DNA: TGTGCCAGCCGGGAAAAAGCCTATGGCTACACCTTC.

The rearrangement links TRBV19 to TRBJ2-7; D is possibly TRBD1 or TRBD2 (5 bases each). V lost 8 bases to trimming and J lost 4 bases, with 21 bases between them. The CDR3 consists of 15 residues. The germline V gene has CDR1 LNHDA and CDR2 SQIVND (reference sequence). CDR3 DNA sequence: TGTGCCAGTTCTCAATCCCGGGGACCTGGGTACGAGCAGTACTTC. Its protein is CASSQSRGPGYEQYF.

As concerns this clone: This sample includes further DNA sequences coding for the same CDR3. The V and J genes are TRBV5-4 and TRBJ1-6; no clear D. The CDR3 loop spans 12 amino acids. Per the germline V gene, CDR1 is SGHNT and CDR2 is YYREEE (reference sequence). Trimming cost V 2 bases and J 7 bases, with 4 bases left between them. The CDR3 reads CASSLGNSPLHF. The CDR3 DNA sequence: TGTGCCAGCAGCTTAGGGAATTCACCCCTCCACTTT.

The rearrangement joins TRBV30 to TRBJ2-5; 8 bases agree with TRBD2. From germline, CDR1 is GTSNPN and CDR2 SVGIG (reference sequence). This CDR3 is built from 14 residues. Trimming cost V 0 bases and J 6 bases; bases outside gene matches: 6. The CDR3 region is CAWSVGPGGKTQYF. The DNA for the CDR3 is TGTGCCTGGAGTGTAGGTCCGGGAGGGAAGACCCAGTACTTC. The full variable domain, its missing parts supplied by reference TRBV30 and TRBJ2-5, is SQTIHQWPATLVQPVGSPLSLECTVEGTSNPNLYWYRQAAGRGLQLLFYSVGIGQISSEVPQNLSASRPQDRQFILSSKKLLLSDSGFYLCAWSVGPGGKTQYFGPGTRLLVL.

V is TRBV6-5 and J is TRBJ2-7, with 8 bases identical to TRBD2. The length of the CDR3 is 16 residues. V trimming: 2 bases; J trimming: 0 bases; junction bases outside the gene matches: 6. CDR1 and CDR2 (germline): MNHEY, SVGAGI. CDR3 protein: CASSYPRGRSSYEQYF. In nucleotides, the CDR3 is TGTGCCAGCAGTTACCCCCGCGGGAGGAGCTCCTACGAGCAGTACTTC.

V gene TRBV29-1 combines with J gene TRBJ1-2, with a tentative D call TRBD1 (6 bases). Trimming cost V 0 bases and J 8 bases, with 13 bases left between them. The germline V gene has CDR1 SQVTM and CDR2 ANQGSEA. This CDR3 has 13 residues. CDR3 loop: CSVEDWQGRGYTF. The CDR3 nucleotides are TGCAGCGTTGAAGATTGGCAGGGGCGAGGCTACACCTTC.

The chain has TRBV4-1 and TRBJ2-1; D unresolved. With 1 base removed from V and 3 bases from J, the gap between germline ends came to 7 bases. CDR1 and CDR2 from the germline V gene are MGHRA and YSYEKL. This CDR3 is 14 amino acids long. CDR3 bases: TGCGCCAGCAGCCAAGGGAGCTACTACAATGAGCAGTTCTTC. Translating gives CASSQGSYYNEQFF.

The chain joins TRBV4-3 to TRBJ1-4, with D unclear. V dropped 0 bases and J dropped 0 bases, with 8 bases sitting between them. Germline-derived CDR1 and CDR2 are LGHNA and YSLEER. CDR3 size: 16 residues. This chain's CDR3 is CASSQDAAATNEKLFF. In DNA form, the CDR3 reads TGCGCCAGCAGCCAAGATGCGGCAGCAACTAATGAAAAACTGTTTTTT.

V is TRBV5-1 and J is TRBJ1-5; TRBD1 matches 7 bases. The CDR3 has 13 amino acids. Trimming at V came to 4 bases and at J to 6 bases, leaving 4 bases not matched to a gene. The germline gives CDR1 SGHRS, CDR2 YFSETQ. CDR3 sequence: CASSLTGTQPQHF. The CDR3 DNA follows: TGCGCCAGCAGCCTGACAGGGACTCAGCCCCAGCATTTT.

The J gene is TRBJ1-4, the V gene TRBV5-1; D gene uncertain. CDR1 SGHRS and CDR2 YFSETQ come from the germline V gene. V was cut by 5 bases and J by 7 bases, with 15 bases left in between. The CDR3 runs 14 residues. The CDR3 protein is CASRTGGDGEKLFF. In nucleotides, the CDR3 is TGCGCCAGCAGGACGGGCGGTGACGGTGAAAAACTGTTTTTT.

V and J are TRBV9 and TRBJ2-7, with D possibly matching TRBD2 (5 bases). CDR3 length equals 13 residues. V was pared by 0 bases and J by 1 base, with 5 bases between. The V gene's germline CDR1 is SGDLS and CDR2 YYNGEE. This chain's CDR3 is CASSVGLSYEQYF. The CDR3 DNA reads TGTGCCAGCAGCGTAGGACTATCCTACGAGCAGTACTTC.

The J gene is TRBJ2-1, the V gene TRBV27; D is ambiguous. The germline V and J ends were trimmed by 1 base and 2 bases, with 12 bases remaining between them. The germline V gene encodes CDR1 MNHEY and CDR2 SMNVEV (reference sequence). The CDR3 covers 16 residues. CDR3 bases: TGTGCCAGCAGTTTATTGAGTCTCACCCCCTACAATGAGCAGTTCTTC. Its protein is CASSLLSLTPYNEQFF.